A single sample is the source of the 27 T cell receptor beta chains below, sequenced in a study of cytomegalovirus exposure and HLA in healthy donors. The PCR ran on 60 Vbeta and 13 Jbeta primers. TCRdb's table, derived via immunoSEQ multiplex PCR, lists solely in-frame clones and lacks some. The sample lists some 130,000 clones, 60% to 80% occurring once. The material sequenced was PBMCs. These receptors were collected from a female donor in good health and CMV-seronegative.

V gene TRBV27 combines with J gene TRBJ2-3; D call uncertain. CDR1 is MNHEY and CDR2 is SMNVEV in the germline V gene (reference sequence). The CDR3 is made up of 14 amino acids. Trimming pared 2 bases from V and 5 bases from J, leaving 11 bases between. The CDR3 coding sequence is TGTGCCAGCAGTTTAGCCTCCTTCGGAGATACGCAGTATTTT. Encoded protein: CASSLASFGDTQYF.

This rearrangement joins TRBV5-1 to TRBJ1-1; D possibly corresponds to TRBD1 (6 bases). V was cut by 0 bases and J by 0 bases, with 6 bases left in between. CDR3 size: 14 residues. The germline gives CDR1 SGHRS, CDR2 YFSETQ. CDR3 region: CASSLDRVNTEAFF. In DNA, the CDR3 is TGCGCCAGCAGCTTGGACAGGGTGAACACTGAAGCTTTCTTT. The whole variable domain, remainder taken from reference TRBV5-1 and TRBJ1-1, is KAGVTQTPRYLIKTRGQQVTLSCSPISGHRSVSWYQQTPGQGLQFLFEYFSETQRNKGNFPGRFSGRQFSNSRSEMNVSTLELGDSALYLCASSLDRVNTEAFFGQGTRLTVV.

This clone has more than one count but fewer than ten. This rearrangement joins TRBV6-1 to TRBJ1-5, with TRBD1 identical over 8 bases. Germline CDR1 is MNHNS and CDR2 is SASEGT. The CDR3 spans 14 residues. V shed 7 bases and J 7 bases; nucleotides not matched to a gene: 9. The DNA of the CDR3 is TGTGCCAGCATTCTGACAGGGGAAACCCAGCCCCAGCATTTT. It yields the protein CASILTGETQPQHF.

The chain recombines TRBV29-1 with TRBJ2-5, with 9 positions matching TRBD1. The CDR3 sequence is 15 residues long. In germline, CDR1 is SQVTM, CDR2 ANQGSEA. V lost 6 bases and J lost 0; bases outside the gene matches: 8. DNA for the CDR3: TGCAGCGTCGCGGGACAGGGTCGGTACCAAGAGACCCAGTACTTC. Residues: CSVAGQGRYQETQYF.

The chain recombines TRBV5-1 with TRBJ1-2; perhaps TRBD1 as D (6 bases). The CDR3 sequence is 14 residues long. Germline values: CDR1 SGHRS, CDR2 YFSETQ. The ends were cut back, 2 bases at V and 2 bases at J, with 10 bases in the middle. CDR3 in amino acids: CASSLLQGNYGYTF. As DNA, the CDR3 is TGCGCCAGCAGCTTACTACAGGGAAACTATGGCTACACCTTC.

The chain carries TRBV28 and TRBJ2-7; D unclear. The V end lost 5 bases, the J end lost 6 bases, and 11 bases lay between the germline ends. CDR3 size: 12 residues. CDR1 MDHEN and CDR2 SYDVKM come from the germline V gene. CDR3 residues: CASSPPEREQYF. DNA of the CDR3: TGTGCCAGCAGTCCCCCCGAGCGCGAGCAGTACTTC.

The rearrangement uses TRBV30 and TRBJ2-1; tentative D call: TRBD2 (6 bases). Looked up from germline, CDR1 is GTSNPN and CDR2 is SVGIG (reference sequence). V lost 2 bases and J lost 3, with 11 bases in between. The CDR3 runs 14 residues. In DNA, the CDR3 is TGTGCCTGGAGTAGTAGCGGTTACTACAATGAGCAGTTCTTC. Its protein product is CAWSSSGYYNEQFF. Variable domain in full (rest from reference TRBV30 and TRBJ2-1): SQTIHQWPATLVQPVGSPLSLECTVEGTSNPNLYWYRQAAGRGLQLLFYSVGIGQISSEVPQNLSASRPQDRQFILSSKKLLLSDSGFYLCAWSSSGYYNEQFFGPGTRLTVL.

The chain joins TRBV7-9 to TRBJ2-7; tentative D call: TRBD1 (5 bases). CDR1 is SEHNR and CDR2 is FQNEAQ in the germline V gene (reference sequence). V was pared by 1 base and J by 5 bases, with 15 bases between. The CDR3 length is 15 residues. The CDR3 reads CASSLGARVGDEQYF. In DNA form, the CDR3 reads TGTGCCAGCAGCTTAGGGGCCAGGGTAGGCGACGAGCAGTACTTC.

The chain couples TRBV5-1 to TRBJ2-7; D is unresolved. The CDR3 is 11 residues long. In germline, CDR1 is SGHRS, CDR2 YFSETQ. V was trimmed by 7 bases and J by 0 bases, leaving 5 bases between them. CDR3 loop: CASRDSYEQYF. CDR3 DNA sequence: TGCGCCAGCCGAGACTCCTACGAGCAGTACTTC. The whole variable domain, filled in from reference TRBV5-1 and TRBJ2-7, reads KAGVTQTPRYLIKTRGQQVTLSCSPISGHRSVSWYQQTPGQGLQFLFEYFSETQRNKGNFPGRFSGRQFSNSRSEMNVSTLELGDSALYLCASRDSYEQYFGPGTRLTVT.

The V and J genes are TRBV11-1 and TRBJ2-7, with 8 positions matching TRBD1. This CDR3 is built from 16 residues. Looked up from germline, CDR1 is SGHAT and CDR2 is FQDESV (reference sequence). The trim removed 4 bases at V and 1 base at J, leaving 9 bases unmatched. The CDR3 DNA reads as TGTGCCAGCAGCTCTCAGAGGACAGGGTTATCCTACGAGCAGTACTTC. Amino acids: CASSSQRTGLSYEQYF.

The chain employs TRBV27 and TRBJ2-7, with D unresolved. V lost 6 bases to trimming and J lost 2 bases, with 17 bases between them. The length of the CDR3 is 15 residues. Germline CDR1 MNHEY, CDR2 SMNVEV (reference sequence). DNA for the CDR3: TGTGCCAGCAGGACTCTTAACGGTTACACCTACGAGCAGTACTTC. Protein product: CASRTLNGYTYEQYF.

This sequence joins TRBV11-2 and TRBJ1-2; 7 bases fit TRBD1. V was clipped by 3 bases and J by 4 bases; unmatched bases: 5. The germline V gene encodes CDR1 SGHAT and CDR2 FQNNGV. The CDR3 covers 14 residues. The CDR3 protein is CASSLTGIGYGYTF. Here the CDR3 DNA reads TGTGCCAGCAGCTTGACAGGGATAGGCTATGGCTACACCTTC.

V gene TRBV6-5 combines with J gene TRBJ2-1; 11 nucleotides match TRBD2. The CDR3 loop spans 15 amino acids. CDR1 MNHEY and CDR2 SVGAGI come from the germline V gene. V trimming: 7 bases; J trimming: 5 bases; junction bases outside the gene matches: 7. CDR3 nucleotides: TGTGCCAGCACCACTAGCGGGAGTCCGGACAATGAGCAGTTCTTC. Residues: CASTTSGSPDNEQFF.

CDR3 in DNA: TGTGCCGGGACAGCTGGGGCCAACGTCCTGACTTTC. It translates to CAGTAGANVLTF. The chain couples TRBV2 to TRBJ2-6; 7 nucleotides line up with TRBD1. The germline CDR1 and CDR2 sequences are SNHLY and FYNNEI. V lost 11 bases and J lost 2; bases outside the gene matches: 0. The CDR3 has 12 residues.

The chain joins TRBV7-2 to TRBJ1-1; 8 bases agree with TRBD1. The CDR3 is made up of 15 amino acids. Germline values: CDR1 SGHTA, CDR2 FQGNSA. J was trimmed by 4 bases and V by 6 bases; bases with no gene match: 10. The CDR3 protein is CASSGQGRRSTEAFF. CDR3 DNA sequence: TGTGCCAGCAGTGGACAGGGCCGGAGAAGCACTGAAGCTTTCTTT.

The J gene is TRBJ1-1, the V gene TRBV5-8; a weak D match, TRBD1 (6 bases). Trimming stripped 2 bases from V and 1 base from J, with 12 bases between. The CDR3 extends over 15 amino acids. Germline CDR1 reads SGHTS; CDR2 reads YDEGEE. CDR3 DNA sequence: TGTGCCAGCAGCTTTATGCCAGGGGCGAACACTGAAGCTTTCTTT. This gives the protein CASSFMPGANTEAFF.

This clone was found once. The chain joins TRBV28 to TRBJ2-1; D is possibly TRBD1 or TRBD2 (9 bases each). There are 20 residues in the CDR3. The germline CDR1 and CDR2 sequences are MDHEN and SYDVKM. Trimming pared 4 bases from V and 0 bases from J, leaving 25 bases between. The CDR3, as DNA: TGTGCCAGCAGTTCCGCGGGACAGGGTCTTAGCGGGAGCTCCTACAATGAGCAGTTCTTC. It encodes CASSSAGQGLSGSSYNEQFF.

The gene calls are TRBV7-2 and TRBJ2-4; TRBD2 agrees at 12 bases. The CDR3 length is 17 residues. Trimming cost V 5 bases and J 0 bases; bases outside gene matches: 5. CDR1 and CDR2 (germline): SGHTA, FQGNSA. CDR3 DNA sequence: TGTGCCAGCAGCGGAGGGACTAGCGGGCTAGCCAAAAACATTCAGTACTTC. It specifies CASSGGTSGLAKNIQYF. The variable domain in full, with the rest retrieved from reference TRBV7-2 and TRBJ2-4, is GAGVSQSPSNKVTEKGKDVELRCDPISGHTALYWYRQSLGQGLEFLIYFQGNSAPDKSGLPSDRFSAERTGGSVSTLTIQRTQQEDSAVYLCASSGGTSGLAKNIQYFGAGTRLSVL.

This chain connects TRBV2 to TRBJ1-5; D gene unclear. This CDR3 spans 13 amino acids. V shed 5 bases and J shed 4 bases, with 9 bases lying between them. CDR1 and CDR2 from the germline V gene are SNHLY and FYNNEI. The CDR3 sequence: CASSIRENQPQHF. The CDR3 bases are TGTGCCAGCAGTATACGGGAAAATCAGCCCCAGCATTTT.

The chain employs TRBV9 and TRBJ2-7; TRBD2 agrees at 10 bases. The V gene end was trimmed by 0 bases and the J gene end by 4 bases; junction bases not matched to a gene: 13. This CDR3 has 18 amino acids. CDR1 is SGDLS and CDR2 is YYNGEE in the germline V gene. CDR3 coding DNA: TGTGCCAGCAGCGTAGCAAGTCGGGCTAGCGGGAGTGGGTACGAGCAGTACTTC. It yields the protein CASSVASRASGSGYEQYF.

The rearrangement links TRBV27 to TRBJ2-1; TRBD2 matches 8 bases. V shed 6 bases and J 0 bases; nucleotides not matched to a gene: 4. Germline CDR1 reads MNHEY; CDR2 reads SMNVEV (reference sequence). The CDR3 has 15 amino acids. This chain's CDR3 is CASRTSAPSYNEQFF. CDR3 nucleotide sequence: TGTGCCAGCAGGACTAGCGCTCCCTCCTACAATGAGCAGTTCTTC.

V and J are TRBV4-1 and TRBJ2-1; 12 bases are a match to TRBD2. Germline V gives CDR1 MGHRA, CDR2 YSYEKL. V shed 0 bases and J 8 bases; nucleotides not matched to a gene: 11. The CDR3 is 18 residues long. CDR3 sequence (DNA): TGCGCCAGCAGCCAAGATGGGCTAGCGGGAGGGATTAGGGATGAGCAGTTCTTC. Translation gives CASSQDGLAGGIRDEQFF.

For the CDR3, the DNA is TGCGCCAGCAGCCAAGATCGGACAGGGGCTATGTACGAGCAGTACTTC. Amino acid sequence: CASSQDRTGAMYEQYF. The chain links TRBV4-3 to TRBJ2-7; TRBD1 agrees at 9 bases. There are 16 residues in the CDR3. Germline CDR1 and CDR2: LGHNA and YSLEER. V trimming: 0 bases; J trimming: 4 bases; junction bases outside the gene matches: 7.

This CDR3 is CASSPPPGGYYEQYF. The CDR3 DNA is TGTGCCAGCAGTCCCCCGCCGGGGGGCTACTACGAGCAGTACTTC. This rearrangement joins TRBV27 to TRBJ2-7; D may be TRBD2 (7 bases). V dropped 5 bases and J dropped 3 bases, with 17 bases sitting between them. The CDR3 has 15 residues. Germline V CDR1 and CDR2: MNHEY, SMNVEV (reference sequence).

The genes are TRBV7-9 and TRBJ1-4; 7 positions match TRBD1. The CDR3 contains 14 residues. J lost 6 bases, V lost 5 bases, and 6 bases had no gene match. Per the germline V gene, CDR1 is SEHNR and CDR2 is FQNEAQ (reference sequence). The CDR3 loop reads CASSVRGQDEKLFF. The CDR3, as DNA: TGTGCCAGCAGCGTGAGGGGGCAGGATGAAAAACTGTTTTTT.

For the CDR3, the DNA is TGTGCCAGCAGCTTAGATGCCAGCGGAAGCTCCTACGAGCAGTACTTC. Translated, it gives CASSLDASGSSYEQYF. V usage is TRBV11-2 and J usage is TRBJ2-7, with D maybe TRBD2 (5 bases). Trimming stripped 0 bases from V and 0 bases from J, with 12 bases between. In germline, CDR1 is SGHAT, CDR2 FQNNGV. This CDR3 contains 16 residues.

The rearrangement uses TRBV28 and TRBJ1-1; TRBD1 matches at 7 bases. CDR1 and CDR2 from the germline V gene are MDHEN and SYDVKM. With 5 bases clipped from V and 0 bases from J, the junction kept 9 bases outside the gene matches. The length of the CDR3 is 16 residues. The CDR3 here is CASSTSKTGMNTEAFF. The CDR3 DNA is TGTGCCAGCAGTACCTCTAAGACAGGGATGAACACTGAAGCTTTCTTT.